This entry lists 27 T cell receptor beta chains sequenced from one sample in a study of blood T cell repertoires in COVID-19 (TCRdb year 2020). The protocol used for the library was the immunoSEQ multiplex PCR assay. TCRdb re-hosts the immuneACCESS table, in-frame sequences only. Its copies lack some clones; in the studies checked, an unresolved V gene accounts for under half of them, and the cause for the rest is not known. This sample holds roughly 250,000 clones; approximately 80% were observed only once. The ten largest clones add up to around 9.2% of the sample. Sample: peripheral blood. The receptors derive from a human donor in a cohort sampled during active COVID-19.

The chain joins TRBV5-1 to TRBJ1-3; D remains ambiguous. This CDR3 spans 16 amino acids. Germline CDR1 and CDR2: SGHRS and YFSETQ. Trimming pared 3 bases from V and 0 bases from J, leaving 13 bases between. The CDR3 DNA reads TGCGCCAGCAGCTATGGCAGTATCAGCTCTGGAAACACCATATATTTT. It is translated as CASSYGSISSGNTIYF.

The CDR3 sequence: CASSQQQERAYNEQFF. CDR3 bases: TGCGCCAGCAGCCAACAACAGGAACGGGCGTACAATGAGCAGTTCTTC. V and J are TRBV4-1 and TRBJ2-1; tentatively, D is TRBD1 (5 bases). Between the trimmed V and J ends, which lost 2 bases and 4 bases, there was a span of 15 bases. This CDR3 has 16 amino acids. Germline CDR1 and CDR2: MGHRA and YSYEKL.

The genes are TRBV9 and TRBJ2-2, with D perhaps matching TRBD2 (5 bases). Trimming took 0 bases from V and 1 from J, leaving 7 bases between them. The CDR3 loop spans 15 amino acids. Looked up from germline, CDR1 is SGDLS and CDR2 is YYNGEE. In DNA form, the CDR3 reads TGTGCCAGCAGCGTAGTAGCGATGAACACCGGGGAGCTGTTTTTT. This gives the protein CASSVVAMNTGELFF.

V is TRBV9 and J is TRBJ2-1, with 15 positions matching TRBD2. Germline-derived CDR1 and CDR2 are SGDLS and YYNGEE. Losses at the gene ends were 3 bases for V and 7 bases for J; bases not matched to a gene: 11. The CDR3 length is 18 residues. CDR3 sequence (DNA): TGTGCCAGCAGCGCATATGTCGGTGGACTAGCGGGGGGGAATGAGCAGTTCTTC. Its translation: CASSAYVGGLAGGNEQFF.

The rearrangement joins TRBV27 to TRBJ1-3; D is unresolved. This CDR3 has 15 residues. V was pared by 1 base and J by 4 bases, with 11 bases between. The germline V gene has CDR1 MNHEY and CDR2 SMNVEV (reference sequence). The CDR3 reads CASSLLPGSGNTIYF. In DNA, the CDR3 is TGTGCCAGCAGTTTATTACCCGGGTCCGGAAACACCATATATTTT.

This clone was detected only a few times. The rearrangement joins TRBV5-4 to TRBJ2-1, with 10 bases fitting TRBD1. Losses at the gene ends were 0 bases for V and 6 bases for J; bases not matched to a gene: 3. The CDR3 has 15 amino acids. The germline gives CDR1 SGHNT, CDR2 YYREEE (reference sequence). The CDR3 sequence: CASSLAGTGANEQFF. The CDR3 coding sequence is TGTGCCAGCAGCTTGGCCGGGACAGGGGCCAATGAGCAGTTCTTC.

This clone was picked up one time. The junction and the germline gene differ at one end; a read error may be behind it. The chain links TRBV7-7 to TRBJ2-1, with TRBD2 matching 13 bases. The CDR3 consists of 15 residues. Germline lookup yields CDR1 SSHAT and CDR2 FNYEAQ (reference sequence). The CDR3, as DNA: TGTGCTAGCAGCCGGACTAGCGGGAGTACCAATGAGCAGTTCTTC. Amino acid sequence: CASSRTSGSTNEQFF.

The chain is built from TRBV28 and TRBJ1-2; 7 bases agree with TRBD1. Germline V gene lookup returns CDR1 MDHEN and CDR2 SYDVKM. This CDR3 is 15 amino acids long. The V and J ends lost 6 bases and 9 bases, in that order; junction bases with no gene match: 16. CDR3 DNA sequence: TGTGCCAGCAGCTCCATAGCGACAGGGTTTGGAAGCTACACCTTC. Its translation: CASSSIATGFGSYTF.

The chain is built from TRBV2 and TRBJ2-2; 11 nucleotides align to TRBD2. V was clipped by 7 bases and J by 8 bases; unmatched bases: 18. The CDR3 spans 18 residues. CDR1 is SNHLY, CDR2 FYNNEI, per germline. CDR3 nucleotides: TGTGCCAGCACGGCCTCTAGCGGGGGGCCCTTCGGGGCTGGGGAGCTGTTTTTT. This sequence encodes CASTASSGGPFGAGELFF.

A few counts support this clone. V is TRBV9 and J is TRBJ2-1; 7 nucleotides align to TRBD2. Germline lookup yields CDR1 SGDLS and CDR2 YYNGEE. V shed 2 bases and J 8 bases; nucleotides not matched to a gene: 10. This CDR3 is 15 amino acids long. The CDR3 nucleotides read TGTGCCAGCAGCGTCTTGGGCGGGAGTGTCGATGAGCAGTTCTTC. Protein: CASSVLGGSVDEQFF.

The chain links TRBV4-1 to TRBJ2-7; 9 bases match TRBD1. The CDR3 covers 16 residues. The germline gives CDR1 MGHRA, CDR2 YSYEKL. The ends lost 2 bases at V and 0 bases at J; junction bases unmatched: 5. In DNA form, the CDR3 reads TGCGCCAGCAGCCAAACCGACAGGGGGAGCTCCTACGAGCAGTACTTC. Residues: CASSQTDRGSSYEQYF.

Concerning this clone: A read error may produce the germline difference seen at one junction end. The CDR3 loop is CASSLYAGFSSNQPQHF. CDR3 nucleotides: TGTGCCAGCAGCTTATATGCAGGCTTTTCGAGCAATCAGCCCCAGCATTTT. The J gene is TRBJ1-5, the V gene TRBV27, with D hard to call. The CDR3 runs 17 residues. Germline assignment: CDR1 MNHEY and CDR2 SMNVEV (reference sequence).

V and J are TRBV5-1 and TRBJ1-1, with D possibly TRBD1 on 6 matching bases. V gave up 3 bases and J gave up 1 base, with 10 bases separating them. The CDR3 consists of 14 residues. Germline assignment: CDR1 SGHRS and CDR2 YFSETQ. CDR3 sequence: CASSSGQWNTEAFF. In DNA form, the CDR3 reads TGCGCCAGCAGCTCTGGACAGTGGAACACTGAAGCTTTCTTT.

This chain joins TRBV6-5 and TRBJ1-4; the D is unclear. Trimming took 6 bases from V and 2 from J, leaving 10 bases between them. The CDR3 runs to 14 residues. Germline V CDR1 and CDR2: MNHEY, SVGAGI. CDR3 nucleotides: TGTGCCAGCAGAGGATCCGGGACTAATGAAAAACTGTTTTTT. Translation gives CASRGSGTNEKLFF.

The chain carries TRBV7-9 and TRBJ2-1, with D possibly being TRBD2 (5 bases). CDR3 length: 14 amino acids. Germline V gene data show CDR1 as SEHNR and CDR2 as FQNEAQ (reference sequence). The ends were cut back, 1 base at V and 10 bases at J, with 14 bases in the middle. The CDR3 spells CASSLDRQEDEQFF. CDR3 DNA sequence: TGTGCCAGCAGCTTAGACCGGCAGGAGGACGAGCAGTTCTTC.

The J gene is TRBJ2-5, the V gene TRBV11-2; 9 bases match TRBD1. This CDR3 is 15 amino acids long. The trim removed 5 bases at V and 0 bases at J, leaving 4 bases unmatched. CDR1 and CDR2 (germline): SGHAT, FQNNGV. For the CDR3, the DNA is TGTGCCAGCAGCCGGGGACAGGGTGACCAAGAGACCCAGTACTTC. Its translation is CASSRGQGDQETQYF.

This clone has a single count. The chain employs TRBV28 and TRBJ2-2; 16 bases are shared with TRBD2. This CDR3 spans 22 amino acids. The junction had 19 bases not matched to a gene; V was cut back by 5 bases and J by 4 bases. CDR1 and CDR2 from the germline V gene are MDHEN and SYDVKM. The CDR3 nucleotides are TGTGCCAGCAGTACCACACTTACTCCGGGACTAGCGGGAGGGCCGGTCACCGGGGAGCTGTTTTTT. As protein: CASSTTLTPGLAGGPVTGELFF.

This chain connects TRBV24-1 to TRBJ2-2; 8 bases line up with TRBD2. The CDR3 is 14 amino acids. V gave up 10 bases and J gave up 7 bases; unmatched junction bases: 10. The germline gives CDR1 KGHDR, CDR2 SFDVKD. CDR3 amino acids: CATGLGGGVGELFF. The CDR3 region has the DNA TGTGCCACGGGCCTCGGGGGGGGCGTCGGGGAGCTGTTTTTT.

In DNA, the CDR3 is TGTGCCAGCTTCTCCGGGAGTTACTACGAGCAGTACTTC. Amino acid sequence: CASFSGSYYEQYF. The rearrangement joins TRBV6-6 to TRBJ2-7; D possibly corresponds to TRBD2 (6 bases). CDR3 length equals 13 residues. Trimming shortened V by 8 bases and J by 3 bases, and 14 bases separated the two germline ends. The germline V gene encodes CDR1 MNHNY and CDR2 SVGAGI (reference sequence).

This clone was picked up many times. This rearrangement joins TRBV28 to TRBJ2-7; weak D call: TRBD2 (5 bases). The CDR3 is made up of 15 amino acids. V lost 3 bases to trimming and J lost 7 bases, with 19 bases between them. CDR1 is MDHEN and CDR2 is SYDVKM in the germline V gene. CDR3 in DNA: TGTGCCAGCAGTTTCGACGGCAGTCCCACGGGGGAGCAGTACTTC. Translating it yields CASSFDGSPTGEQYF.

The chain uses TRBV7-9 and TRBJ1-1, with TRBD1 matching over 7 bases. The CDR3 spans 13 residues. The ends lost 5 bases at V and 5 bases at J; junction bases unmatched: 5. Germline loops: CDR1 SEHNR, CDR2 FQNEAQ (reference sequence). CDR3 sequence (DNA): TGTGCCAGCAGCATATTACAGGGGACTGAAGCTTTCTTT. Translating gives CASSILQGTEAFF.

The chain has TRBV7-9 and TRBJ2-1, with TRBD2 identical over 12 bases. CDR1 is SEHNR and CDR2 is FQNEAQ in the germline V gene (reference sequence). This CDR3 spans 14 amino acids. V was pared by 4 bases and J by 7 bases, with 2 bases of the junction left unmatched. CDR3 residues: CASSSSGGGNEQFF. Written as DNA, the CDR3 is TGTGCCAGCAGCTCTAGCGGGGGGGGTAATGAGCAGTTCTTC.

The gene calls are TRBV6-4 and TRBJ1-1, with TRBD1 as a possible D gene (6 bases). The V end was cut by 5 bases, the J end by 1 base, with 8 bases between. The CDR3 runs to 13 residues. CDR1 and CDR2 (germline): MRHNA, SNTAGT. CDR3 in amino acids: CASSQGQNTEAFF. The CDR3 coding sequence is TGTGCCAGCAGTCAGGGACAGAACACTGAAGCTTTCTTT.

The rearrangement uses TRBV25-1 and TRBJ1-1; TRBD1 matches at 9 bases. The CDR3 has 13 amino acids. After removal of 7 bases from V and 5 bases from J, the junction contained 5 bases not matched to a gene. Germline loops: CDR1 MGHDK, CDR2 SYGVNS. CDR3 bases: TGTGCCAGCAAGGGACAGGGTTGGACTGAAGCTTTCTTT. This sequence encodes CASKGQGWTEAFF.

The V and J genes are TRBV7-9 and TRBJ2-5, with 7 nucleotides matching TRBD1. Germline V gene sequence: CDR1 SEHNR, CDR2 FQNEAQ (reference sequence). V gave up 4 bases and J gave up 5 bases; unmatched junction bases: 19. This CDR3 spans 18 amino acids. In DNA form, the CDR3 reads TGTGCCAGCAGCTCCCCCAGTGGCGCTAGGGGGCCGGGGGAGACCCAGTACTTC. This encodes CASSSPSGARGPGETQYF.

The V gene is TRBV9, the J gene TRBJ2-1; TRBD1 matches 10 bases. Germline assignment: CDR1 SGDLS and CDR2 YYNGEE. This CDR3 spans 16 amino acids. V gave up 2 bases and J gave up 2 bases; unmatched junction bases: 4. This CDR3 reads CASSVGQGGAYNEQFF. The DNA for the CDR3 is TGTGCCAGCAGCGTCGGACAGGGGGGCGCCTACAATGAGCAGTTCTTC.

A few counts support this clone. The chain couples TRBV3-1 (or the pseudogene TRBV3-2) to TRBJ1-2, with D possibly TRBD1 on 6 matching bases. The V and J ends lost 5 bases and 4 bases respectively, with 20 bases between them. The V gene's germline CDR1 is LGHDT and CDR2 YNNKEL (reference sequence). This CDR3 contains 16 residues. CDR3 nucleotide sequence: TGTGCCAGCAGCTCTCGAACTCAACAGGGCCGCTATGGCTACACCTTC. Protein product: CASSSRTQQGRYGYTF.